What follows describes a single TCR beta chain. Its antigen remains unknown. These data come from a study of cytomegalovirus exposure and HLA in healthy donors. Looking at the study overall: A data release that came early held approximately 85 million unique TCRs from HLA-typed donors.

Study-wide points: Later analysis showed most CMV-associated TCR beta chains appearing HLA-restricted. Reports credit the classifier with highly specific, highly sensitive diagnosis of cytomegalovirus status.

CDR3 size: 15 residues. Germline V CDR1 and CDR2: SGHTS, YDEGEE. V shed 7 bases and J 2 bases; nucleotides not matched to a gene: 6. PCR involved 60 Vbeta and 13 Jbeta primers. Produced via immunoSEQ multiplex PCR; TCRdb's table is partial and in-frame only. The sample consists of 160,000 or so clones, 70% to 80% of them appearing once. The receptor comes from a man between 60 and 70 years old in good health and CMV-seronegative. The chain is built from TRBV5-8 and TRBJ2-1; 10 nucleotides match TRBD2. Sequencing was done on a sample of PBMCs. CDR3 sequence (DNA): TGTGCCAGCGATACTAGCGGGGCCCCCTACAATGAGCAGTTCTTC. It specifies CASDTSGAPYNEQFF.